This T cell receptor beta chain was recorded in a study of cytomegalovirus exposure and HLA in healthy donors. General study points: Confirmation was obtained in vitro that a few CMV-associated chains are specific for CMV antigens.

Separate from the roughly 700-subject first cohort was the approximately 120-subject validation cohort, to which the donors belonged. Points on this clone: Its antigen is currently unknown.

Germline V gives CDR1 GTSNPN, CDR2 SVGIG (reference sequence). Trimming removed 2 bases from V and 8 bases from J; junction bases left unmatched: 2. There are 13 residues in the CDR3. TCRdb's copy holds only in-frame clones and misses some; the assay was immunoSEQ multiplex PCR. Of 150,000 to 200,000 clones listed, 85% are singletons. The sample taken for sequencing was PBMCs. V and J are TRBV30 and TRBJ2-3; 12 bases align to TRBD2. This sequence originates from a man aged 18 to 35 in good health and CMV-seropositive. DNA for the CDR3: TGTGCCTGGAGTCCTAGCGGGGGGGCTACGCAGTATTTT. Protein product: CAWSPSGGATQYF.